This T cell receptor (beta chain) was identified in a study of blood T cells in healthy people across ages. The CDR3 is made up of 18 amino acids. Germline-derived CDR1 and CDR2 are SGHTA and FQGTGA. V lost 1 base, J lost 5 bases, and 11 bases stayed unmatched. Through a sample-barcoded 5' primer and a J-beta primer mix, a second PCR was run for roughly 7 to 11 cycles. Each cDNA molecule, via a template-switch adaptor with 12 random nucleotides, was tagged. One entry per CDR3 protein, called by TCRdb with MiXCR from the 5' RACE reads. Among 600,000 to 850,000 distinct CDR3 sequences, approximately 43% were seen once, and the ten largest hold roughly 19%. This clonotype was seen more than once but under ten times.

Sequencing input: blood. The chain joins TRBV7-3 to TRBJ2-1; 10 bases match TRBD2. This TCR was sampled from a woman aged 55-70 years in good health. CDR3 DNA: TGTGCCAGCAGCTTAATCGGAGCGGGAGGGCTTAGTAACAATGAGCAGTTCTTC. Its protein product is CASSLIGAGGLSNNEQFF.